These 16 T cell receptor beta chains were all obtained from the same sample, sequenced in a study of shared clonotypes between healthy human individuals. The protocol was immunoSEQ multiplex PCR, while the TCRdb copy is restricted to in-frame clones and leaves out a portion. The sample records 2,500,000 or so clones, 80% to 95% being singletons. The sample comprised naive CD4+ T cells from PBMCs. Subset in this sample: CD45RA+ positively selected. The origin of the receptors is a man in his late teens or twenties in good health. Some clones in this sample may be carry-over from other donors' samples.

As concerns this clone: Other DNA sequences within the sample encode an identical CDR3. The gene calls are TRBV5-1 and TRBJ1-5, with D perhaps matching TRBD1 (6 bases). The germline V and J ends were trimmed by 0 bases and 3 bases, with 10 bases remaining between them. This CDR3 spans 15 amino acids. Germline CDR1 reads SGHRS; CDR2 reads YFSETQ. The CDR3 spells CASSLVPGANQPQHF. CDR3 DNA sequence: TGCGCCAGCAGCTTGGTGCCGGGGGCCAATCAGCCCCAGCATTTT. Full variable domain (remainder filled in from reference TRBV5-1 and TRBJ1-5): KAGVTQTPRYLIKTRGQQVTLSCSPISGHRSVSWYQQTPGQGLQFLFEYFSETQRNKGNFPGRFSGRQFSNSRSEMNVSTLELGDSALYLCASSLVPGANQPQHFGDGTRLSIL.

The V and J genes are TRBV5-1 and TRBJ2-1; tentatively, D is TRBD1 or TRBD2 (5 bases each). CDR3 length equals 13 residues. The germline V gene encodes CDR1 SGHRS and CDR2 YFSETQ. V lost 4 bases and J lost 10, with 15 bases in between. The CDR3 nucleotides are TGCGCCAGCAGCCCGGGACCGTCCGGCGAGCAGTTCTTC. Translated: CASSPGPSGEQFF. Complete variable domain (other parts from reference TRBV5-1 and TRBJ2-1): KAGVTQTPRYLIKTRGQQVTLSCSPISGHRSVSWYQQTPGQGLQFLFEYFSETQRNKGNFPGRFSGRQFSNSRSEMNVSTLELGDSALYLCASSPGPSGEQFFGPGTRLTVL.

As DNA, the CDR3 is TGTGCCTGGAGTGTATCGGGGGCAGGGCAGCCCCAGCATTTT. It is translated as CAWSVSGAGQPQHF. The chain has TRBV30 and TRBJ1-5; perhaps TRBD1 as D (6 bases). Germline lookup yields CDR1 GTSNPN and CDR2 SVGIG (reference sequence). The CDR3 spans 14 residues. V was trimmed by 0 bases and J by 7 bases, leaving 13 bases between them.

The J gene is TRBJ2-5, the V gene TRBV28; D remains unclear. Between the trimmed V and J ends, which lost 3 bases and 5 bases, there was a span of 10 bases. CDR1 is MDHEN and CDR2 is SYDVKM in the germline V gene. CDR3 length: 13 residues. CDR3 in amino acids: CASSFQGPETQYF. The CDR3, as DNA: TGTGCCAGCAGTTTCCAAGGGCCGGAGACCCAGTACTTC.

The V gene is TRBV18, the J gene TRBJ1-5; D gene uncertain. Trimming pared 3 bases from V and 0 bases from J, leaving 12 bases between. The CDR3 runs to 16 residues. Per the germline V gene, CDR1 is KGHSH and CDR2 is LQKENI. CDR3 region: CASSPPGKHSNQPQHF. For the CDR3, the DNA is TGTGCCAGCTCACCCCCGGGAAAGCATAGCAATCAGCCCCAGCATTTT.

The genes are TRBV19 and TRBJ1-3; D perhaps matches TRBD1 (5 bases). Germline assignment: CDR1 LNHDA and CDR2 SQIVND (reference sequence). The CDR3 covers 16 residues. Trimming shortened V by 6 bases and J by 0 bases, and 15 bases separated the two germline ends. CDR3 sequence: CASRPNRKSSGNTIYF. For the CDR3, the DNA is TGTGCCAGTAGGCCTAACAGGAAGAGCTCTGGAAACACCATATATTTT.

The DNA for the CDR3 is TGTGCCATCAGTGTGATAGCGGGAAAGTCCAATGAGCAGTTCTTC. Translating it yields CAISVIAGKSNEQFF. This rearrangement joins TRBV10-3 to TRBJ2-1; 8 bases map to TRBD2. The CDR3 contains 15 residues. With 4 bases clipped from V and 6 bases from J, the junction kept 8 bases outside the gene matches. The germline V gene encodes CDR1 ENHRY and CDR2 SYGVKD.

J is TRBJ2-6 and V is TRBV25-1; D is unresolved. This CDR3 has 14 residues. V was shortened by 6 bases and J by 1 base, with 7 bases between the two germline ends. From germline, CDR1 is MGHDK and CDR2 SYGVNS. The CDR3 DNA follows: TGTGCCAGCAGCAAAACTTCTGGGGCCAACGTCCTGACTTTC. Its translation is CASSKTSGANVLTF.

CDR3 nucleotide sequence: TGTGCCAGCAGCCCGACAGGGTATAGCAATCAGCCCCAGCATTTT. Translated, it gives CASSPTGYSNQPQHF. This chain connects TRBV5-5 to TRBJ1-5, with TRBD1 matching over 7 bases. J gave up 0 bases and V 4 bases, and 4 bases lay outside the gene matches. This CDR3 is built from 15 residues. Per germline, CDR1 SGHKS and CDR2 YYEKEE (reference sequence). Together with reference TRBV5-5 and TRBJ1-5, the CDR3 gives the full variable domain: DAGVTQSPTHLIKTRGQQVTLRCSPISGHKSVSWYQQVLGQGPQFIFQYYEKEERGRGNFPDRFSARQFPNYSSELNVNALLLGDSALYLCASSPTGYSNQPQHFGDGTRLSIL.

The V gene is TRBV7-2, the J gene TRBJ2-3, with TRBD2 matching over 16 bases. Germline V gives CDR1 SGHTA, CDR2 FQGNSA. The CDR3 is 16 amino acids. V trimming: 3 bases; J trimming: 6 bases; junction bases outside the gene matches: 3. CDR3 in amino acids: CASSLGLAGGWDTQYF. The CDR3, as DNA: TGTGCCAGCAGCTTGGGACTAGCGGGAGGGTGGGATACGCAGTATTTT.

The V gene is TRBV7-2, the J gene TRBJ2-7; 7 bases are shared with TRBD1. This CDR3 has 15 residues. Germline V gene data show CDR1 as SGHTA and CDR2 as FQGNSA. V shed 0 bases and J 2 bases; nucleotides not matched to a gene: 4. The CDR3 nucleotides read TGTGCCAGCAGCTTAGCGAGAGGGACAGCCTACGAGCAGTACTTC. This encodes CASSLARGTAYEQYF.

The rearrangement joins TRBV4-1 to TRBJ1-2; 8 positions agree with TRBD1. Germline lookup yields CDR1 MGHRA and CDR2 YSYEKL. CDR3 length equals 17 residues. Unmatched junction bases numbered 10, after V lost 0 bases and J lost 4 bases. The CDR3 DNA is TGCGCCAGCAGCCAAGATCGGTCCAGGGGGCAAACCTATGGCTACACCTTC. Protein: CASSQDRSRGQTYGYTF.

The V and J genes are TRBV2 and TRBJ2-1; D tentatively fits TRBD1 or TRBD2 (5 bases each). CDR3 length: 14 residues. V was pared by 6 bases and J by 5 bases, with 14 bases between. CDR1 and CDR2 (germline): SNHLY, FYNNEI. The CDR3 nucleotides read TGTGCCAGCAGCACTACCTGGGGGAACAATGAGCAGTTCTTC. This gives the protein CASSTTWGNNEQFF.

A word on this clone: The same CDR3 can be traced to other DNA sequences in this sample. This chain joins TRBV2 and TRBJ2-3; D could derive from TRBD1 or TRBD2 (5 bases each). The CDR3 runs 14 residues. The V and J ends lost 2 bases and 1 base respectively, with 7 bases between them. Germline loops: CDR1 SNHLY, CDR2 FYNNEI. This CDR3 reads CASSEQGGTDTQYF. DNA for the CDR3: TGTGCCAGCAGTGAACAGGGAGGCACAGATACGCAGTATTTT. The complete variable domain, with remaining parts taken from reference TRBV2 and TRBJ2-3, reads EPEVTQTPSHQVTQMGQEVILRCVPISNHLYFYWYRQILGQKVEFLVSFYNNEISEKSEIFDDQFSVERPDGSNFTLKIRSTKLEDSAMYFCASSEQGGTDTQYFGPGTRLTVL.

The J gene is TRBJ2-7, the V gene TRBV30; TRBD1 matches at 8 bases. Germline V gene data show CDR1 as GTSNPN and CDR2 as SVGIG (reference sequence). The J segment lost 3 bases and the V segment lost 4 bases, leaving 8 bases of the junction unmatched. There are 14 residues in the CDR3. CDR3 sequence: CAWTGQGKDYEQYF. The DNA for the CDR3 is TGTGCCTGGACAGGACAGGGTAAAGACTACGAGCAGTACTTC.

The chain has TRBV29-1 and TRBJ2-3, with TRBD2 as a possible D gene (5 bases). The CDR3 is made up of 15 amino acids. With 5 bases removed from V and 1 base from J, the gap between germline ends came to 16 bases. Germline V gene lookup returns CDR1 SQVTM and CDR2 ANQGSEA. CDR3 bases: TGCAGCGTTTTCGAGGTAGCGACCGGCACAGATACGCAGTATTTT. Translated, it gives CSVFEVATGTDTQYF.